The TCR beta chain under discussion was sequenced for a study of CD8 T cells in Susac syndrome (dated by TCRdb to between 2019 and 2020). Some background on the complete study: The study used repertoire sequencing to test whether antigen drove CD8+ T cell activation and differentiation in Susac syndrome.

The cysteine opens and the phenylalanine closes a CDR3 of 16 amino acids. The only DNA kept is the CDR3, 48 bases in frame from the first base. Trimming accounts for 1 base at V and 2 bases at J, while the number of junction bases matched to no gene is 8. In the germline V gene (reference sequence), CDR1 corresponds to DFQATT and CDR2 to SNEGSKA. High-throughput TCR beta sequencing profiled peripheral blood CD8+ and CD4+ T cells from healthy donors, Susac syndrome patients and multiple sclerosis patients. The multiple sclerosis controls were treatment-naive patients who had stable or active relapsing-remitting disease and met the revised McDonald criteria. Bulk CD8+ and CD4+ T cells were purified magnetically by negative isolation, whereas CD8+ TEMRA cells were enriched by FACS. Blood was collected in EDTA tubes and processed within 24 hours, with PBMCs isolated through density gradient centrifugation. PBMCs intended for TCR sequencing were frozen in liquid nitrogen and were later thawed in a 37 degrees C water bath. The sorted or isolated CD4+, CD8+ and CD8+ TEMRA cells had a purity of 90% or higher.

As regards this clonotype: Its specific antigen is unknown. No much larger clonotype is one base removed from it; base qualities were not supplied.

RNA was extracted with the RNeasy kit and about 0.45 to 1 ug was reverse transcribed using random hexamers. The immunoSEQ multiplex PCR assay, covering 54 Vbeta and 13 Jbeta segments, was used to amplify TCR beta CDR3 regions. PCR amplification bias was corrected by using a synthetic template baseline for primer optimization and computational correction. In the authors' own workflow: Reads were annotated to V, D and J genes per IMGT and analyzed with immunoSEQ Analyzer, keeping only productive sequences. Clonality was computed as one minus Shannon entropy normalized by log2 of the number of productive unique sequences. Public and private clones were assessed among the 100 most prevalent clones of each patient and control. A clone was defined as Susac-specific if it was absent from the healthy and MS cohorts, from 950 to 1,300 published viral clones and from other ImmuneACCESS disease sequences. TCRdb trimmed the raw reads at Q25, called clones with MiXCR and kept productive beta chains. Every CDR3 protein is listed once, alongside the most common genes and DNA of its rows. V and J calls and clone size were set by TCRdb, not the authors. Counted in this sample were about 200,000 distinct CDR3 sequences; approximately 95% of them appeared once. Jointly, the top ten make up roughly 0.095% of the sample.

What the authors observed across the whole study: The number of individuals in the TCR sequencing and HLA analysis was acknowledged as relatively small.

In this chain, TRBV20-1 is recombined with TRBJ1-5, and 7 junction bases match TRBD1. The receptor was derived from a human donor with multiple sclerosis. Sequencing was performed on CD4+ T cells from PBMCs. The nucleotide sequence reads as follows: TGCAGTGCTAGAGGCCCAGGGGGTACGGGCAATCAGCCCCAGCATTTT. Translation gives CSARGPGGTGNQPQHF.